The next 24 T cell receptor beta chains were all read from a single sample in a study of neoadjuvant anti-PD-1 for oral cavity cancer. The method was immunoSEQ multiplex PCR; TCRdb's version includes in-frame clones alone and lacks a portion of them. The table includes around 12,000 clones, about three fifths detected once. The sequencing used PBMCs, collected before nivolumab (anti-PD-1) treatment. The receptors here all came from a person aged 40 to 85 with oral cavity squamous cell carcinoma.

This chain links TRBV7-2 with TRBJ2-2; D gene unclear. Germline assignment: CDR1 SGHTA and CDR2 FQGNSA. The CDR3 is made up of 12 amino acids. Trimming took off 7 bases at V and 3 bases at J, with 6 bases between the two ends. CDR3: CASTGDTGELFF. CDR3 in DNA: TGTGCCAGCACCGGAGACACCGGGGAGCTGTTTTTT. Together with reference TRBV7-2 and TRBJ2-2, the CDR3 gives the full variable domain: GAGVSQSPSNKVTEKGKDVELRCDPISGHTALYWYRQSLGQGLEFLIYFQGNSAPDKSGLPSDRFSAERTGGSVSTLTIQRTQQEDSAVYLCASTGDTGELFFGEGSRLTVL.

This clone was observed a single time. The V call is TRBV11-3, the J call TRBJ2-7, with TRBD1 matching over 9 bases. V shed 5 bases, J shed 1 base, and the junction held 15 bases outside the gene matches. The CDR3 consists of 18 residues. CDR1 SGHNT and CDR2 YENEEA come from the germline V gene. The chain's CDR3 is CASSLQLARQGVSYEQYF. The CDR3 coding sequence is TGTGCCAGCAGCCTACAACTAGCCCGACAGGGGGTGTCCTACGAGCAGTACTTC.

A few counts support this clone. Sequence at one end of the junction differs from germline and may be a read error. The chain joins TRBV7-7 to TRBJ2-2, with 11 bases that match TRBD2. Germline V gene data show CDR1 as SSHAT and CDR2 as FNYEAQ (reference sequence). CDR3 length equals 18 residues. The CDR3 DNA sequence: TGTGCTAGCAGCTTATTCTCTAGCGGGAGGTCGGAAACCGGGGAGCTGTTTTTT. Its translation is CASSLFSSGRSETGELFF.

The gene calls are TRBV5-6 and TRBJ1-5, with unresolved D. V was pared by 4 bases and J by 7 bases, with 21 bases between. Germline CDR1 SGHDT, CDR2 YYEEEE. This CDR3 is 16 amino acids long. The CDR3 protein is CASSTRGKGFGQPQHF. The DNA for the CDR3 is TGTGCCAGCAGCACACGAGGGAAGGGATTCGGACAGCCCCAGCATTTT. Based on the CDR3 plus reference TRBV5-6 and TRBJ1-5, the full variable domain is DAGVTQSPTHLIKTRGQQVTLRCSPKSGHDTVSWYQQALGQGPQFIFQYYEEEERQRGNFPDRFSGHQFPNYSSELNVNALLLGDSALYLCASSTRGKGFGQPQHFGDGTRLSIL.

This clone was detected only once. J is TRBJ1-2 and V is TRBV5-6; 10 bases line up with TRBD1. Trimming took 5 bases from V and 6 from J; bases not matched to a gene: 4. There are 13 residues in the CDR3. The germline CDR1 and CDR2 sequences are SGHDT and YYEEEE. The CDR3 DNA reads as TGTGCCAGCAGTCTAGGACAGGGGGATGGCTACACCTTC. This sequence encodes CASSLGQGDGYTF.

This clone has a single count. The genes are TRBV6-5 and TRBJ2-3; D might be TRBD2 (5 bases). The CDR3 extends over 11 amino acids. V lost 7 bases to trimming and J lost 13 bases, with 15 bases between them. Germline loops: CDR1 MNHEY, CDR2 SVGAGI. CDR3 region: CASTGGPGEYF. DNA of the CDR3: TGTGCCAGCACGGGCGGGCCCGGCGAGTATTTT.

V is TRBV6-1 and J is TRBJ2-3, with 11 bases fitting TRBD2. Germline V CDR1 and CDR2: MNHNS, SASEGT. Unmatched junction bases numbered 5, after V lost 5 bases and J lost 4 bases. The CDR3 runs to 15 residues. CDR3 DNA: TGTGCCAGCAGTCCGACTAGCGGGACCCCAGATACGCAGTATTTT. This encodes CASSPTSGTPDTQYF.

This chain links TRBV5-1 with TRBJ2-7; the D gene is possibly TRBD2 (7 bases). Germline CDR1 is SGHRS and CDR2 is YFSETQ. V lost 2 bases, J lost 1 base, and 13 bases lay in between. The CDR3 length is 15 residues. Written as DNA, the CDR3 is TGCGCCAGCAGCTTCAAACAGGGAGGGTCCTACGAGCAGTACTTC. Its translation is CASSFKQGGSYEQYF.

This clone was detected a few times. The V and J genes are TRBV4-2 and TRBJ1-1; D gene uncertain. V lost 2 bases and J 0 bases, leaving 16 bases between the germline ends. CDR1 LGHNA and CDR2 YNFKEQ come from the germline V gene. The CDR3 sequence is 17 residues long. CDR3 nucleotide sequence: TGTGCCAGCAGCCAAAGGCGCGCCTCGGGTATGAACACTGAAGCTTTCTTT. It yields the protein CASSQRRASGMNTEAFF.

The chain recombines TRBV7-2 with TRBJ2-5; D unclear. Germline CDR1 SGHTA, CDR2 FQGNSA. The CDR3 length is 13 residues. V lost 0 bases and J lost 2, with 4 bases in between. The CDR3 nucleotides read TGTGCCAGCAGCTTAGCCTGGCAAGAGACCCAGTACTTC. Its protein product is CASSLAWQETQYF.

The rearrangement joins TRBV5-1 to TRBJ1-1, with D unclear. The V gene lost 0 bases and the J gene lost 7 bases, with 7 bases spanning the gap. The germline V gene encodes CDR1 SGHRS and CDR2 YFSETQ. The CDR3 loop spans 12 amino acids. The CDR3 sequence: CASSLGPYEAFF. CDR3 DNA: TGCGCCAGCAGCTTGGGCCCTTATGAAGCTTTCTTT. The whole variable domain, remainder taken from reference TRBV5-1 and TRBJ1-1, is KAGVTQTPRYLIKTRGQQVTLSCSPISGHRSVSWYQQTPGQGLQFLFEYFSETQRNKGNFPGRFSGRQFSNSRSEMNVSTLELGDSALYLCASSLGPYEAFFGQGTRLTVV.

The chain combines TRBV7-2 with TRBJ2-3; D may be TRBD1 or TRBD2 (5 bases each). V was pared by 2 bases and J by 2 bases, with 17 bases between. The CDR3 sequence is 17 residues long. The V gene's germline CDR1 is SGHTA and CDR2 FQGNSA. The CDR3, as DNA: TGTGCCAGCAGCTTACTTCTGGGGACCACGAACACAGATACGCAGTATTTT. Amino acid sequence: CASSLLLGTTNTDTQYF.

The gene calls are TRBV2 and TRBJ2-5, with D possibly being TRBD2 (5 bases). V was cut by 6 bases and J by 3 bases, with 17 bases left in between. The CDR3 is 15 amino acids. Looked up from germline, CDR1 is SNHLY and CDR2 is FYNNEI. In nucleotides, the CDR3 is TGTGCCAGCAGGACCTGGCAGCCCGGGAAAGAGACCCAGTACTTC. Its translation is CASRTWQPGKETQYF.

In its sample, this clone was seen a few times. This rearrangement joins TRBV18 to TRBJ1-2, with 9 bases matching TRBD1. This CDR3 comprises 18 residues. Trimming took 5 bases from V and 1 from J; bases not matched to a gene: 14. Per the germline V gene, CDR1 is KGHSH and CDR2 is LQKENI. CDR3 amino acids: CASSAPGQGFTHNYGYTF. The CDR3 bases are TGTGCCAGCTCAGCGCCGGGACAGGGATTTACCCATAACTATGGCTACACCTTC.

Only one count was recorded for this clone. The CDR3 sequence: CASSVEGSLLSGANVLTF. The CDR3 bases are TGCGCCAGCAGTGTGGAGGGGTCCCTACTATCTGGGGCCAACGTCCTGACTTTC. The chain has TRBV10-2 and TRBJ2-6; TRBD2 is a possible D gene (6 bases). Germline-derived CDR1 and CDR2 are WSHSY and SAAADI. There are 18 residues in the CDR3. Trimming pared 4 bases from V and 1 base from J, leaving 17 bases between.

The V and J genes are TRBV2 and TRBJ2-3; the match to TRBD2 covers 15 bases. Germline CDR1 is SNHLY and CDR2 is FYNNEI. With V trimmed by 6 bases and J by 4 bases, 5 bases remained unmatched. This CDR3 has 16 residues. The CDR3 region is CASRLRTSGRADTQYF. The CDR3 nucleotides are TGTGCCAGCAGATTAAGGACTAGCGGGAGGGCAGATACGCAGTATTTT.

V is TRBV6-5 and J is TRBJ1-6; D gene unclear. Germline CDR1 MNHEY, CDR2 SVGAGI. The CDR3 consists of 12 residues. Trimming took off 8 bases at V and 7 bases at J, with 9 bases between the two ends. The CDR3 region is CASGRGNSPLHF. The CDR3, as DNA: TGTGCCAGCGGTCGCGGGAATTCACCCCTCCACTTT.

The chain links TRBV9 to TRBJ2-6; D might be TRBD1 or TRBD2, each matching 5 bases. The CDR3 totals 17 residues. Looked up from germline, CDR1 is SGDLS and CDR2 is YYNGEE. The V gene lost 3 bases and the J gene lost 2 bases, with 15 bases spanning the gap. In nucleotides, the CDR3 is TGTGCCAGCAGCGGTTCGGGACGGCCCCCTGGGGCCAACGTCCTGACTTTC. Its translation: CASSGSGRPPGANVLTF. The full variable domain, in which reference TRBV9 and TRBJ2-6 provide the parts outside the CDR3, is DSGVTQTPKHLITATGQRVTLRCSPRSGDLSVYWYQQSLDQGLQFLIQYYNGEERAKGNILERFSAQQFPDLHSELNLSSLELGDSALYFCASSGSGRPPGANVLTFGAGSRLTVL.

This clone was recorded a few times. V and J are TRBV19 and TRBJ2-7; 7 bases are a match to TRBD1. Germline CDR1 LNHDA, CDR2 SQIVND (reference sequence). The CDR3 runs 14 residues. J was trimmed by 2 bases and V by 6 bases; bases with no gene match: 7. DNA for the CDR3: TGTGCCAGTAGACGACAGGGAACAGCCTACGAGCAGTACTTC. Translated, it gives CASRRQGTAYEQYF.

The chain employs TRBV5-1 and TRBJ1-1; a possible D gene is TRBD1 (5 bases). The V gene lost 2 bases and the J gene lost 4 bases, with 15 bases spanning the gap. The CDR3 is 15 residues long. CDR1 and CDR2 from the germline V gene are SGHRS and YFSETQ. The CDR3 DNA reads TGCGCCAGCAGCTTCAATGCAGGGATAGGCACTGAAGCTTTCTTT. Translation gives CASSFNAGIGTEAFF.

The V call is TRBV19, the J call TRBJ1-1, with TRBD1 matching 7 bases. This CDR3 has 13 amino acids. Germline V CDR1 and CDR2: LNHDA, SQIVND (reference sequence). V shed 11 bases and J 2 bases; nucleotides not matched to a gene: 8. The chain's CDR3 is CAGRSGGNTEAFF. CDR3 nucleotide sequence: TGTGCCGGTCGATCAGGGGGAAACACTGAAGCTTTCTTT.

V and J are TRBV5-6 and TRBJ1-1, with D perhaps TRBD1 (6 bases). The CDR3 has 15 residues. CDR1 SGHDT and CDR2 YYEEEE come from the germline V gene. Between the trimmed V and J ends, which lost 2 bases and 1 base, there was a span of 12 bases. The CDR3 sequence: CASSFTGRGNTEAFF. As DNA, the CDR3 is TGTGCCAGCAGCTTTACAGGGAGGGGGAACACTGAAGCTTTCTTT.

This clone was recorded a few times. The V call is TRBV7-2, the J call TRBJ1-2, with D possibly being TRBD1 (5 bases). In germline, CDR1 is SGHTA, CDR2 FQGNSA. This CDR3 region has 14 residues. V gave up 1 base and J gave up 4 bases, with 10 bases separating them. The CDR3 region is CASSLGGVVYGYTF. In DNA form, the CDR3 reads TGTGCCAGCAGCTTAGGGGGGGTCGTCTATGGCTACACCTTC.

The CDR3 spells CASSGDGNSPLHF. The CDR3 DNA is TGTGCCAGCAGCGGCGACGGTAATTCACCCCTCCACTTT. The chain links TRBV5-4 to TRBJ1-6; D gene unclear. There are 13 residues in the CDR3. V was shortened by 4 bases and J by 6 bases, with 8 bases between the two germline ends. Germline V gene data show CDR1 as SGHNT and CDR2 as YYREEE (reference sequence).